This T cell receptor beta chain appears in the sequencing data of a study of blood T cells in healthy people across ages. A sample-barcoded 5' primer and a J-beta primer mix were used in a second PCR of roughly 7 to 11 cycles. In TCRdb, the 5' RACE reads were re-called with MiXCR into one record per CDR3 protein. This sample has 600,000 to 900,000 distinct CDR3 sequences, with 20% to 30% found just once. V was pared by 3 bases and J by 4 bases, with 19 bases between. This CDR3 is built from 17 residues. CDR1 and CDR2 from the germline V gene are SEHNR and FQNEAQ (reference sequence). The sample also formed part of further work on T cells of mothers and their children. From that report: Each child gave about 3 million TCR beta CDR3 reads (each mother, over 8.5 million).

The clonotype comes from a boy aged 10-17 years in good health. The chain combines TRBV7-9 with TRBJ2-1; D possibly uses TRBD1 or TRBD2 (7 bases each). The sample consisted of blood. DNA of the CDR3: TGTGCCAGCAGCTTCGGAGAGACAGGGAGGGGGTACAATGAGCAGTTCTTC. Protein sequence: CASSFGETGRGYNEQFF.